The source of this T cell receptor beta chain is a study of T cell responses to AZD1222 COVID-19 vaccine. Study conclusions and caveats: Targeting of unmutated variant regions was reportedly seen in nearly half of spike-specific TCRs. Increased Spike-specific TCR breadth and depth were observed after two AZD1222 doses. Mapped onto spike, vaccine-associated CD4 TCRs spanned it and were dominant at 160-218 and 743-854.

Regarding this clone: The target antigen is unknown.

TCRdb's table, derived via immunoSEQ multiplex PCR, lists solely in-frame clones and lacks some. The sample has some 150,000 clones; about 91% are singletons. This TCR was sampled from an adult in good health. The source was peripheral blood, collected on day 0 of AZD1222 vaccination.

The chain's CDR3 is CASSLVLRSGINTDTQYF. CDR3 sequence (DNA): TGTGCCAGCAGCTTAGTCCTCCGGTCGGGCATCAACACAGATACGCAGTATTTT. The genes are TRBV7-8 and TRBJ2-3; D ambiguous. Germline loops: CDR1 SGHVS, CDR2 FQNEAQ. The germline V and J ends were trimmed by 1 base and 2 bases, with 19 bases remaining between them. The CDR3 extends over 18 amino acids.